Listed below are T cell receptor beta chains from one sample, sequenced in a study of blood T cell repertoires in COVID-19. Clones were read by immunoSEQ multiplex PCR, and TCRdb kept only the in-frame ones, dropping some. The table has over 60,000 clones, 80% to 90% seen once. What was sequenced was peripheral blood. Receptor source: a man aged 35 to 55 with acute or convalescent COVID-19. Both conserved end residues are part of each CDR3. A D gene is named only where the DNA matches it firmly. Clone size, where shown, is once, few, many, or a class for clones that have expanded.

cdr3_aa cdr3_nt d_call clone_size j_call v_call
CASSSTPRGSGNTIYF TGCGCCAGCAGCTCAACACCCAGGGGCTCCGGAAACACCATATATTTT NA NA TRBJ1-3 TRBV5-1
CASSLYAGGEKLFF TGCGCCAGCAGCTTGTATGCTGGAGGGGAAAAACTGTTTTTT NA NA TRBJ1-4 TRBV5-1
CASSIGSSSNQPQHF TGTGCCAGTAGTATAGGTAGTAGTTCAAATCAGCCCCAGCATTTT NA NA TRBJ1-5 TRBV19
CASSLGGGNHEQYF TGTGCCAGCAGCTTGGGGGGAGGGAACCACGAGCAGTACTTC TRBD2 NA TRBJ2-7 TRBV5-4
CASSPSGDEQYF TGTGCCAGCTCACCGTCGGGGGACGAGCAGTACTTC NA NA TRBJ2-7 TRBV18
CASSSQFVPQGDRTDTQYF TGCGCCAGCAGCTCCCAATTCGTCCCACAGGGAGATCGCACAGATACGCAGTATTTT NA NA TRBJ2-3 TRBV4-1
CASSYSGRIGVRF TGTGCCAGCAGTTACTCAGGCCGGATCGGAGTTCGCTTC NA few TRBJ1-2 TRBV6-6
CASSRSSGERQFF TGTGCCAGTAGCCGGAGCTCGGGGGAAAGGCAGTTCTTC NA NA TRBJ2-1 TRBV19
CASSPRDRDQPQHF TGTGCCAGCAGCCCCAGGGATCGGGATCAGCCCCAGCATTTT NA NA TRBJ1-5 TRBV7-2
CASSFFGGDEQFF TGTGCCAGCAGTTTTTTTGGAGGCGATGAGCAGTTCTTC NA NA TRBJ2-1 TRBV28
CASSSRKRAGDTQYF TGTGCCAGCAGCTCCCGAAAGAGGGCTGGAGATACGCAGTATTTT NA NA TRBJ2-3 TRBV11-3
CASGLPGTGKYEQYF TGTGCTAGTGGTTTACCCGGGACAGGAAAATACGAGCAGTACTTC TRBD1 NA TRBJ2-7 TRBV12-5
CASSLKQGAVSRTEAFF TGTGCCAGCAGCTTAAAACAGGGGGCAGTCTCTCGCACTGAAGCTTTCTTT TRBD1 NA TRBJ1-1 TRBV7-8
CASRAGNQETQYF TGCGCCAGCAGAGCGGGGAACCAAGAGACCCAGTACTTC TRBD2 few TRBJ2-5 TRBV5-1
CASTLGGSPNTEAFF TGTGCCAGCACCCTAGGGGGCAGCCCGAACACTGAAGCTTTCTTT TRBD1 once TRBJ1-1 TRBV6-5
CASSPDGRGNTIYF TGCGCCAGCAGCCCGGACGGACGAGGGAACACCATATATTTT NA NA TRBJ1-3 TRBV5-1
CSVDRGWNGGYTF TGCAGCGTCGACAGGGGATGGAATGGCGGCTACACCTTC TRBD1 NA TRBJ1-2 TRBV29-1
CASSQPPGLAVGELFF TGTGCCAGCAGCCAACCCCCGGGACTAGCGGTCGGGGAGCTGTTTTTT TRBD2 NA TRBJ2-2 TRBV3-1/TRBV3-2
CASSNSGDTQYF TGTGCCAGCTCAAACAGCGGGGATACGCAGTATTTT NA NA TRBJ2-3 TRBV18
CAIRGTGTNQPQHF TGTGCCATCAGGGGGACAGGGACTAATCAGCCCCAGCATTTT TRBD1 NA TRBJ1-5 TRBV10-3
CASSRTGAGTEAFF TGCGCCAGCAGCCGGACAGGGGCGGGCACTGAAGCTTTCTTT TRBD1 NA TRBJ1-1 TRBV5-1
CSARGGGTQYF TGCAGTGCTAGAGGCGGGGGGACCCAGTACTTC TRBD2 NA TRBJ2-5 TRBV20-1
CASSLQFYGYTF TGTGCCAGCAGCTTACAGTTCTATGGCTACACCTTC NA NA TRBJ1-2 TRBV11-2
CASSTSGGAAGELFF TGTGCCAGCAGTACTAGCGGGGGGGCGGCCGGGGAGCTGTTTTTT TRBD2 NA TRBJ2-2 TRBV6-5
CAWSEPGGPLHF TGTGCCTGGAGTGAACCTGGCGGACCCCTCCACTTT NA once TRBJ1-6 TRBV30
CAVQGVNEKLFF TGTGCCGTCCAGGGTGTTAATGAAAAACTGTTTTTT NA NA TRBJ1-4 TRBV10-3
CASSLANTYEQYF TGTGCCAGCAGCTTAGCAAACACCTACGAGCAGTACTTC NA NA TRBJ2-7 TRBV7-9
CASSPLRGRATEAFF TGTGCCAGCAGTCCCTTAAGGGGGCGAGCCACTGAAGCTTTCTTT TRBD1 NA TRBJ1-1 TRBV2
CASSPQFSGGPYNEQFF TGTGCCAGCAGCCCCCAGTTTAGCGGGGGGCCCTACAATGAGCAGTTCTTC TRBD2 few TRBJ2-1 TRBV3-1/TRBV3-2
CASSLVAGKAFF TGTGCCAGCAGCTTAGTTGCAGGGAAAGCTTTCTTT NA NA TRBJ1-1 TRBV11-2
CASSPTGLGPEAFF TGCGCCAGCAGCCCGACAGGTCTGGGGCCTGAAGCTTTCTTT NA NA TRBJ1-1 TRBV4-1
CASSSLAGIMKKLFF TGTGCCAGCAGTTCATTGGCAGGCATAATGAAGAAACTGTTTTTT NA NA TRBJ1-4 TRBV27
CASSPTGGTGNTIYF TGTGCCAGCAGCCCTACGGGGGGAACTGGAAACACCATATATTTT NA few TRBJ1-3 TRBV3-1/TRBV3-2
CASSLRGRTDSSGNTIYF TGTGCCAGCAGCTTAAGGGGGCGAACTGACTCCTCTGGAAACACCATATATTTT TRBD1 NA TRBJ1-3 TRBV7-2
CASSESVRGPKNEQFF TGCGCCAGCAGTGAGTCTGTAAGGGGGCCTAAGAATGAGCAGTTCTTC TRBD1 NA TRBJ2-1 TRBV10-1
CASSHPRTENTEAFF TGCGCCAGCAGCCATCCCCGGACAGAGAACACTGAAGCTTTCTTT NA NA TRBJ1-1 TRBV4-1
CASSLVLAGPTDTQYF TGTGCCAGCAGCCTCGTGCTAGCGGGACCCACAGATACGCAGTATTTT TRBD2 NA TRBJ2-3 TRBV7-2
CASSQTSGEPNQETQYF TGTGCCAGCAGCCAAACTAGCGGGGAACCTAACCAAGAGACCCAGTACTTC TRBD2 NA TRBJ2-5 TRBV9
CASSSSRVSPLHF TGTGCCAGCAGCTCCTCCAGGGTTTCACCCCTCCACTTT NA NA TRBJ1-6 TRBV7-3
CATSDGIQWGEAQHF TGTGCCACCAGTGACGGAATACAGTGGGGGGAAGCCCAGCATTTT NA NA TRBJ1-5 TRBV24-1
CASSYQTGGQPQHF TGTGCCAGCAGTTATCAGACAGGGGGACAGCCCCAGCATTTT TRBD1 few TRBJ1-5 TRBV6-2/TRBV6-3
CASSELRGAYEKLFF TGTGCCAGCAGTGAACTACGGGGGGCATATGAAAAACTGTTTTTT NA NA TRBJ1-4 TRBV25-1
CASSQGRERTQYF TGTGCCAGCAGCCAAGGCCGGGAACGCACGCAGTATTTT NA NA TRBJ2-3 TRBV3-1/TRBV3-2
CASSVRPGNGIQETQYF TGTGCCAGCAGCGTACGACCGGGTAACGGGATCCAAGAGACCCAGTACTTC NA NA TRBJ2-5 TRBV9
CASSLALGQADSPLHF TGCGCCAGCAGCTTGGCCTTGGGACAGGCGGATTCACCCCTCCACTTT TRBD1 NA TRBJ1-6 TRBV5-1
CASSPRPGVSRFF TGTGCCAGCAGCCCCCGCCCGGGGGTTTCTCGGTTCTTC NA NA TRBJ2-1 TRBV7-2
CASSLQGMNTEAFF TGTGCCAGCAGTCTACAGGGCATGAACACTGAAGCTTTCTTT NA NA TRBJ1-1 TRBV2
CATSKVDDRLNEKLFF TGTGCCACCAGCAAAGTGGATGACAGGTTAAATGAAAAACTGTTTTTT NA once TRBJ1-4 TRBV15
CASSRTDTSTGELFF TGTGCCAGCAGCCGTACTGACACATCCACCGGGGAGCTGTTTTTT NA NA TRBJ2-2 TRBV11-3
CASSLRAGSRDTGELFF TGTGCCAGCAGCTTACGTGCCGGGTCACGCGACACCGGGGAGCTGTTTTTT NA once TRBJ2-2 TRBV11-2
CASSTGTRLGYTF TGTGCCAGCAGTACCGGGACACGCCTAGGCTACACCTTC NA once TRBJ1-2 TRBV25-1
CASSSSGGTINEQFF TGCGCCAGCAGCTCCAGCGGGGGGACGATCAATGAGCAGTTCTTC TRBD2 NA TRBJ2-1 TRBV5-1
CASSSGVWDTEAFF TGTGCCAGCAGCTCAGGGGTTTGGGACACTGAAGCTTTCTTT NA NA TRBJ1-1 TRBV7-2
CASSQTPTGGRETQYF TGCGCCAGCAGCCAAACACCCACAGGGGGCAGGGAGACCCAGTACTTC TRBD1 NA TRBJ2-5 TRBV4-1
CASSPVRLISGNTIYF TGTGCCAGCAGCCCAGTAAGACTAATCTCTGGAAACACCATATATTTT NA NA TRBJ1-3 TRBV3-1/TRBV3-2
CASSRGGSTNEKLFF TGTGCCAGCAGCCGGGGGGGATCAACTAATGAAAAACTGTTTTTT NA NA TRBJ1-4 TRBV11-3